One and the same sample provided the 30 T cell receptor beta chains below, sequenced in a study of beta chain features in type 1 diabetes. Sequenced material consisted of expressed TCRB transcripts (all of the isolated RNA was reverse transcribed). Using immunoSEQ multiplex PCR, the repertoire was profiled, and TCRdb retains in-frame clones only, with some absent. The sample shows roughly 230,000 clones, 9.6% of them seen only once. The material sequenced was naive CD4+ T cells from blood. The source is a woman aged 18-35 years in good health.

The chain has TRBV5-6 and TRBJ2-7; 7 nucleotides match TRBD1. The CDR3 is 13 residues long. CDR1 and CDR2 from the germline V gene are SGHDT and YYEEEE. The ends lost 0 bases at V and 3 bases at J; junction bases unmatched: 0. DNA of the CDR3: TGTGCCAGCAGCTTGGACAGGGGCTACGAGCAGTACTTC. This encodes CASSLDRGYEQYF.

This clone was picked up a small number of times. The J gene is TRBJ1-1, the V gene TRBV13, with 7 bases fitting TRBD1. The CDR3 is 14 residues long. V dropped 4 bases and J dropped 1; count of bases not matched to a gene: 3. Germline CDR1 is PRHDT and CDR2 is FYEKMQ (reference sequence). The CDR3 DNA follows: TGTGCCAGCAGCTCGACAGGGTGGAACACTGAAGCTTTCTTT. Encoded protein: CASSSTGWNTEAFF.

J is TRBJ2-5 and V is TRBV9, with 11 bases fitting TRBD2. Per the germline V gene, CDR1 is SGDLS and CDR2 is YYNGEE. J was trimmed by 5 bases and V by 0 bases; bases with no gene match: 9. The CDR3 covers 17 residues. This chain's CDR3 is CASSVDTSGGSKETQYF. For the CDR3, the DNA is TGTGCCAGCAGCGTAGATACTAGCGGGGGAAGTAAGGAGACCCAGTACTTC.

V usage is TRBV12-5 and J usage is TRBJ2-1, with 10 bases matching TRBD1. The CDR3 runs 17 residues. The V gene's germline CDR1 is LGHNT and CDR2 FRNRAP. V was clipped by 1 base and J by 7 bases; unmatched bases: 10. The CDR3 reads CASGLGGPTGGENEQFF. The CDR3 DNA reads as TGTGCTAGTGGTTTGGGCGGGCCGACAGGGGGCGAAAATGAGCAGTTCTTC.

The chain couples TRBV5-6 to TRBJ1-1, with TRBD1 matching over 9 bases. Germline lookup yields CDR1 SGHDT and CDR2 YYEEEE. The CDR3 consists of 15 residues. The ends lost 3 bases at V and 5 bases at J; junction bases unmatched: 8. The CDR3 DNA sequence: TGTGCCAGCAGCTCTTACAGGACAGGGGCGACTGAAGCTTTCTTT. Translated: CASSSYRTGATEAFF.

J is TRBJ2-1 and V is TRBV5-1; 8 nucleotides agree with TRBD2. The CDR3 totals 13 residues. V trimming: 4 bases; J trimming: 7 bases; junction bases outside the gene matches: 4. Germline lookup yields CDR1 SGHRS and CDR2 YFSETQ. CDR3 sequence (DNA): TGCGCCAGCAGCCCCGGGACTAGTAATGAGCAGTTCTTC. Residues: CASSPGTSNEQFF. Full variable domain (outside the CDR3, taken from reference TRBV5-1 and TRBJ2-1): KAGVTQTPRYLIKTRGQQVTLSCSPISGHRSVSWYQQTPGQGLQFLFEYFSETQRNKGNFPGRFSGRQFSNSRSEMNVSTLELGDSALYLCASSPGTSNEQFFGPGTRLTVL.

This sequence joins TRBV7-3 and TRBJ1-5; TRBD1 might be the D (5 bases). V lost 6 bases and J lost 5, with 23 bases in between. The germline V gene encodes CDR1 SGHTA and CDR2 FQGTGA. The CDR3 loop spans 17 amino acids. CDR3 amino acids: CASRQLTPQAEDQPQHF. The CDR3 nucleotides are TGTGCCAGCAGGCAATTAACCCCACAGGCGGAAGATCAGCCCCAGCATTTT.

The chain recombines TRBV29-1 with TRBJ1-1; D remains unclear. CDR1 is SQVTM, CDR2 ANQGSEA, per germline. The CDR3 is 11 residues long. V gave up 8 bases and J gave up 5 bases, with 12 bases separating them. The CDR3 region has the DNA TGCAGCCCAGGTGGAAGTACTGAAGCTTTCTTT. It is translated as CSPGGSTEAFF.

J is TRBJ1-1 and V is TRBV7-9, with a tentative D call TRBD1 (6 bases). Germline values: CDR1 SEHNR, CDR2 FQNEAQ (reference sequence). The CDR3 runs 16 residues. With 6 bases removed from V and 2 bases from J, the gap between germline ends came to 19 bases. The CDR3 bases are TGTGCCAGCAGTCCTTTTGGGCAGGGGCGTAACACTGAAGCTTTCTTT. It translates to CASSPFGQGRNTEAFF.

The V gene is TRBV5-6, the J gene TRBJ1-1; the D gene is possibly TRBD1 (5 bases). The CDR3 covers 14 residues. CDR1 and CDR2 from the germline V gene are SGHDT and YYEEEE. With 4 bases removed from V and 8 bases from J, the gap between germline ends came to 18 bases. The CDR3 here is CASSLRSGDGEAFF. CDR3 nucleotide sequence: TGTGCCAGCAGCCTAAGGTCGGGGGATGGAGAAGCTTTCTTT.

This clone was seen only a few times. V and J are TRBV9 and TRBJ2-5; 10 bases align to TRBD2. This CDR3 region has 17 residues. V was clipped by 3 bases and J by 5 bases; unmatched bases: 13. From germline, CDR1 is SGDLS and CDR2 YYNGEE. CDR3 nucleotide sequence: TGTGCCAGCAGCGAACCTAGCGGGGGCCCTAATGAGGAGACCCAGTACTTC. Its translation is CASSEPSGGPNEETQYF. The entire variable domain, with the rest obtained from reference TRBV9 and TRBJ2-5, is as follows: DSGVTQTPKHLITATGQRVTLRCSPRSGDLSVYWYQQSLDQGLQFLIQYYNGEERAKGNILERFSAQQFPDLHSELNLSSLELGDSALYFCASSEPSGGPNEETQYFGPGTRLLVL.

This sequence joins TRBV4-1 and TRBJ2-1; TRBD2 matches 11 bases. The CDR3 has 19 residues. CDR1 is MGHRA and CDR2 is YSYEKL in the germline V gene. Germline trimming cut 6 bases from V and 8 bases from J; bases unmatched to any gene: 21. CDR3: CASSPPLRVAGGVGDEQFF. The CDR3 coding sequence is TGCGCCAGCAGTCCTCCTTTGAGAGTAGCGGGGGGGGTAGGGGATGAGCAGTTCTTC.

V is TRBV2 and J is TRBJ2-2; D call uncertain. Trimming took 7 bases from V and 2 from J, leaving 5 bases between them. This CDR3 contains 12 residues. The V gene's germline CDR1 is SNHLY and CDR2 FYNNEI. In nucleotides, the CDR3 is TGTGCCAGCAATAGAAACACCGGGGAGCTGTTTTTT. It encodes CASNRNTGELFF.

This clone occurred a few times. The genes are TRBV20-1 and TRBJ1-1; 8 nucleotides line up with TRBD1. The CDR3 is made up of 11 amino acids. V trimming: 3 bases; J trimming: 10 bases; junction bases outside the gene matches: 4. CDR1 is DFQATT, CDR2 SNEGSKA, per germline (reference sequence). The CDR3 DNA is TGCAGTGCTAGGACAGGGGAACGAGCTTTCTTT. Translation: CSARTGERAFF.

The chain uses TRBV7-9 and TRBJ2-3; no clear D. The V and J ends lost 5 bases and 3 bases respectively, with 3 bases between them. From germline, CDR1 is SEHNR and CDR2 FQNEAQ (reference sequence). The CDR3 contains 11 residues. The CDR3 region is CASSATDTQYF. As DNA, the CDR3 is TGTGCCAGCAGCGCGACAGATACGCAGTATTTT.

The chain recombines TRBV18 with TRBJ1-5, with 10 bases fitting TRBD1. Germline trimming cut 5 bases from V and 8 bases from J; bases unmatched to any gene: 9. The CDR3 has 15 residues. Per the germline V gene, CDR1 is KGHSH and CDR2 is LQKENI. The CDR3 DNA follows: TGTGCCAGCTCAACCGGACAGGGGGGCCCTAAGCCCCAGCATTTT. Encoded protein: CASSTGQGGPKPQHF.

This clone was observed a handful of times. The rearrangement uses TRBV21-1 and TRBJ2-7; the D call TRBD2 from the table was never checked on the DNA. TRBV21-1 is a listed pseudogene. The CDR3 consists of 16 residues. The CDR3 sequence: CASSTKGAGGPFEQYF. The CDR3 nucleotides read TGTGCCAGCAGCACCAAGGGAGCGGGGGGCCCGTTCGAGCAGTACTTC.

The V gene is TRBV2, the J gene TRBJ2-2; TRBD1 aligns across 7 bases. V dropped 6 bases and J dropped 2; count of bases not matched to a gene: 3. The CDR3 covers 14 residues. Germline V CDR1 and CDR2: SNHLY, FYNNEI. The CDR3 protein is CASSRDSNTGELFF. DNA of the CDR3: TGTGCCAGCAGCCGGGACAGTAACACCGGGGAGCTGTTTTTT.

J is TRBJ2-1 and V is TRBV5-6; TRBD2 aligns across 7 bases. V was pared by 0 bases and J by 10 bases, with 1 base of the junction left unmatched. There are 12 residues in the CDR3. Germline assignment: CDR1 SGHDT and CDR2 YYEEEE. The CDR3, as DNA: TGTGCCAGCAGCTTGGAACTAGCGGAGCAGTTCTTC. Its translation: CASSLELAEQFF.

This clone was detected only once. In DNA form, the CDR3 reads TGCGCCAGCAGCTTGGGGGGTGAGGGTAACTATGGCTACACCTTC. The encoded protein is CASSLGGEGNYGYTF. The chain joins TRBV5-1 to TRBJ1-2; D ambiguous. Germline V gene sequence: CDR1 SGHRS, CDR2 YFSETQ. The CDR3 extends over 15 amino acids. Trimming pared 0 bases from V and 1 base from J, leaving 10 bases between.

Only a few counts were recorded for this clone. The chain has TRBV30 and TRBJ2-7; D uncertain. The germline V gene has CDR1 GTSNPN and CDR2 SVGIG (reference sequence). This CDR3 region has 12 residues. Trimming took off 1 base at V and 6 bases at J, with 10 bases between the two ends. CDR3 protein: CAWSEARIEQYF. The CDR3 DNA reads as TGTGCCTGGAGTGAGGCGAGGATCGAGCAGTACTTC.

V usage is TRBV7-8 and J usage is TRBJ1-1; TRBD1 might be the D (5 bases). Trimming took 5 bases from V and 1 from J, leaving 8 bases between them. The CDR3 consists of 13 residues. CDR1 is SGHVS and CDR2 is FQNEAQ in the germline V gene. The CDR3 region has the DNA TGTGCCAGCAGCATTACAGGGAACACTGAAGCTTTCTTT. Translating it yields CASSITGNTEAFF.

The V and J genes are TRBV20-1 and TRBJ1-1; tentative D call: TRBD1 (6 bases). Per the germline V gene, CDR1 is DFQATT and CDR2 is SNEGSKA (reference sequence). The CDR3 has 11 amino acids. CDR3 amino acids: CSGTREGGAFF. CDR3 in DNA: TGCAGCGGGACAAGGGAGGGGGGGGCTTTCTTT.

Only a few counts were recorded for this clone. The V call is TRBV5-4, the J call TRBJ2-1; TRBD1 agrees at 7 bases. Germline assignment: CDR1 SGHNT and CDR2 YYREEE (reference sequence). V was clipped by 3 bases and J by 2 bases; unmatched bases: 8. The CDR3 contains 16 residues. CDR3 DNA: TGTGCCAGCAGCTCCGCGACAGGGCGCCCCTACAATGAGCAGTTCTTC. Its translation: CASSSATGRPYNEQFF.

This clone was found a few times. The J gene is TRBJ2-2, the V gene TRBV7-6; no clear D. The length of the CDR3 is 12 residues. CDR1 is SGHVS and CDR2 is FNYEAQ in the germline V gene. The V end lost 3 bases, the J end lost 5 bases, and 4 bases lay between the germline ends. CDR3 protein: CASSFETGELFF. In nucleotides, the CDR3 is TGTGCCAGCAGCTTCGAGACCGGGGAGCTGTTTTTT.

The genes are TRBV28 and TRBJ1-5, with D possibly matching TRBD1 (6 bases). The CDR3 extends over 15 amino acids. From germline, CDR1 is MDHEN and CDR2 SYDVKM. V shed 5 bases and J shed 7 bases, with 18 bases lying between them. The CDR3 sequence: CASSPAGGLRQPQHF. CDR3 in DNA: TGTGCCAGCAGTCCCGCGGGGGGCTTACGACAGCCCCAGCATTTT.

This clone was observed a handful of times. The rearrangement links TRBV29-1 to TRBJ2-7, with 8 bases that match TRBD2. This CDR3 is 14 amino acids long. V lost 6 bases to trimming and J lost 2 bases; unmatched junction nucleotides: 9. Germline-derived CDR1 and CDR2 are SQVTM and ANQGSEA. The CDR3 loop is CSVRLGLATYEQYF. In DNA, the CDR3 is TGCAGCGTCCGGCTCGGACTAGCAACCTACGAGCAGTACTTC.

The V and J genes are TRBV29-1 and TRBJ1-2, with TRBD1 identical over 8 bases. This CDR3 has 14 amino acids. Germline CDR1 reads SQVTM; CDR2 reads ANQGSEA. After removal of 7 bases from V and 8 bases from J, the junction contained 15 bases not matched to a gene. Here the CDR3 reads CSAAGQGGSGGYTF. For the CDR3, the DNA is TGCAGCGCCGCCGGACAGGGTGGATCTGGAGGCTACACCTTC. Variable domain in full (rest from reference TRBV29-1 and TRBJ1-2): SAVISQKPSRDICQRGTSLTIQCQVDSQVTMMFWYRQQPGQSLTLIATANQGSEATYESGFVIDKFPISRPNLTFSTLTVSNMSPEDSSIYLCSAAGQGGSGGYTFGSGTRLTVV.

This clone was seen more than once but under ten times. The rearrangement links TRBV19 to TRBJ1-5; 9 bases map to TRBD1. This CDR3 region has 14 residues. Germline V lookup: CDR1 LNHDA, CDR2 SQIVND (reference sequence). Germline trimming cut 4 bases from V and 4 bases from J; bases unmatched to any gene: 2. The CDR3 DNA reads TGTGCCAGTAGTAGAGACAGGGGGAATCAGCCCCAGCATTTT. This encodes CASSRDRGNQPQHF.

The chain uses TRBV30 and TRBJ2-1; D might be TRBD2 (6 bases). Trimming cost V 0 bases and J 6 bases, with 15 bases left between them. Germline assignment: CDR1 GTSNPN and CDR2 SVGIG (reference sequence). The CDR3 has 15 amino acids. DNA for the CDR3: TGTGCCTGGAGTGTGGGGCTAGCGCGTAGCAATGAGCAGTTCTTC. Protein: CAWSVGLARSNEQFF.